Listed here are 17 T cell receptor beta chains from one sample, sequenced in a study of shared clonotypes between healthy human individuals. Produced via immunoSEQ multiplex PCR; TCRdb's table is partial and in-frame only. The profile shows some 2,400,000 clones, approximately 96% of them singletons. Specimen: naive CD4+ T cells sorted from blood. The subset here: CD45RA+ positively selected. The receptors were sampled from a man aged 18-30 years in good health.

J is TRBJ2-2 and V is TRBV9, with TRBD1 matching over 7 bases. CDR3 size: 17 residues. V lost 0 bases to trimming and J lost 0 bases; unmatched junction nucleotides: 5. CDR1 is SGDLS and CDR2 is YYNGEE in the germline V gene. The DNA of the CDR3 is TGTGCCAGCAGCGTAGAGTTTGGGACAGCGAACACCGGGGAGCTGTTTTTT. Its protein product is CASSVEFGTANTGELFF.

The DNA for the CDR3 is TGTGCCATCAGTTGGGATCAAGAGACCCAGTACTTC. Its translation: CAISWDQETQYF. The chain carries TRBV10-3 and TRBJ2-5; D is undetermined. V lost 5 bases and J 2 bases, leaving 6 bases between the germline ends. Germline assignment: CDR1 ENHRY and CDR2 SYGVKD. This CDR3 is built from 12 residues.

The V and J genes are TRBV6-1 and TRBJ1-3; D is unclear. This CDR3 is built from 14 residues. V was pared by 3 bases and J by 3 bases, with 9 bases between. Germline V gene data show CDR1 as MNHNS and CDR2 as SASEGT. The chain's CDR3 is CASSDRAIGNTIYF. The CDR3 DNA sequence: TGTGCCAGCAGTGATAGGGCCATTGGAAACACCATATATTTT.

The V gene is TRBV12-5, the J gene TRBJ2-1; tentatively, D is TRBD1 or TRBD2 (6 bases each). In germline, CDR1 is LGHNT, CDR2 FRNRAP. The ends were cut back, 0 bases at V and 8 bases at J, with 20 bases in the middle. The length of the CDR3 is 17 residues. The CDR3 here is CASGLVLSSVGGDEQFF. The CDR3 DNA sequence: TGTGCTAGTGGTTTGGTATTGTCGAGCGTGGGGGGCGATGAGCAGTTCTTC.

The count of this clone is one. The chain recombines TRBV14 with TRBJ2-1; D is possibly TRBD1 or TRBD2 (5 bases each). Germline CDR1 is SGHDN and CDR2 is FVKESK. Trimming cost V 4 bases and J 11 bases, with 12 bases left between them. This CDR3 is 12 amino acids long. The CDR3 reads CASSPSGTQQFF. CDR3 in DNA: TGTGCCAGCAGCCCGTCGGGGACGCAGCAGTTCTTC.

This clone was seen only once. The chain joins TRBV6-1 to TRBJ2-2; D might be TRBD1 or TRBD2, each matching 5 bases. Trimming shortened V by 5 bases and J by 1 base, and 11 bases separated the two germline ends. In germline, CDR1 is MNHNS, CDR2 SASEGT. The CDR3 length is 15 residues. The DNA of the CDR3 is TGTGCCAGCAGTTCCGGGACGGTGAACACCGGGGAGCTGTTTTTT. Translating it yields CASSSGTVNTGELFF.

The CDR3 DNA reads as TGCGCCAGTAACACCGGGACAGGAAACAATGAGCAGTTCTTC. This codes for CASNTGTGNNEQFF. V gene TRBV5-1 combines with J gene TRBJ2-1; TRBD1 matches at 8 bases. The V and J ends lost 8 bases and 5 bases, in that order; junction bases with no gene match: 9. This CDR3 comprises 14 residues. The V gene's germline CDR1 is SGHRS and CDR2 YFSETQ.

V is TRBV27 and J is TRBJ2-7; maybe TRBD1 (6 bases). CDR1 is MNHEY, CDR2 SMNVEV, per germline (reference sequence). This CDR3 has 14 residues. Trimming left V 5 bases short and J 5 bases short, with 16 bases between. The CDR3 nucleotides read TGTGCCAGCAGTACTCTCCAGGGGAAGCACGAGCAGTACTTC. This sequence encodes CASSTLQGKHEQYF.

The chain is built from TRBV9 and TRBJ2-3; the match to TRBD2 covers 14 bases. This CDR3 comprises 18 residues. Germline V gene sequence: CDR1 SGDLS, CDR2 YYNGEE. V trimming: 0 bases; J trimming: 2 bases; junction bases outside the gene matches: 5. The CDR3 bases are TGTGCCAGCAGCGTAGGGACTAGCGGGGGGTCGTCCACAGATACGCAGTATTTT. Its translation: CASSVGTSGGSSTDTQYF.

The chain couples TRBV10-3 to TRBJ2-7, with TRBD1 identical over 7 bases. CDR1 ENHRY and CDR2 SYGVKD come from the germline V gene. The CDR3 consists of 17 residues. V gave up 0 bases and J gave up 0 bases; unmatched junction bases: 8. CDR3 region: CAISESEIDRDSYEQYF. The CDR3 coding sequence is TGTGCCATCAGTGAGTCGGAGATTGACAGGGACTCCTACGAGCAGTACTTC.

A single count supports this clone. This chain links TRBV15 with TRBJ2-7, with 7 nucleotides matching TRBD1. CDR3 length: 14 residues. V lost 5 bases and J lost 2; bases outside the gene matches: 6. Germline CDR1 is LNHNV and CDR2 is YYDKDF (reference sequence). CDR3 nucleotides: TGTGCCACCAGCGGAAGACAGGGCCCCTACGAGCAGTACTTC. Residues: CATSGRQGPYEQYF.

V is TRBV11-2 and J is TRBJ2-2; no firm D call. CDR3 length: 14 amino acids. CDR1 is SGHAT and CDR2 is FQNNGV in the germline V gene. V was shortened by 7 bases and J by 1 base, with 10 bases between the two germline ends. This chain's CDR3 is CASNLNVNTGELFF. The CDR3 nucleotides read TGTGCCAGCAATTTAAATGTGAACACCGGGGAGCTGTTTTTT.

The CDR3 DNA reads as TGTGCCAGCAGCCTGGGACTAGCGGTTTACAATGAGCAGTTCTTC. This encodes CASSLGLAVYNEQFF. The rearrangement joins TRBV7-2 to TRBJ2-1, with 11 bases fitting TRBD2. The CDR3 has 15 residues. Germline V gives CDR1 SGHTA, CDR2 FQGNSA. V shed 5 bases and J 4 bases; nucleotides not matched to a gene: 4. Full variable domain (missing parts from reference TRBV7-2 and TRBJ2-1): GAGVSQSPSNKVTEKGKDVELRCDPISGHTALYWYRQSLGQGLEFLIYFQGNSAPDKSGLPSDRFSAERTGGSVSTLTIQRTQQEDSAVYLCASSLGLAVYNEQFFGPGTRLTVL.

The gene calls are TRBV30 and TRBJ2-3; 7 bases are a match to TRBD1. The germline V gene encodes CDR1 GTSNPN and CDR2 SVGIG (reference sequence). The CDR3 runs to 14 residues. The V segment lost 3 bases and the J segment 3 bases; nucleotides outside the gene matches: 6. This CDR3 is CAWRLQGITDTQYF. CDR3 sequence (DNA): TGTGCCTGGAGGTTACAGGGGATAACAGATACGCAGTATTTT.

A word on this clone: Additional DNA sequences in this sample encode the identical CDR3. CDR3 sequence (DNA): TGCAGCGTTGAAAGGGGCCGGACAGATACGCAGTATTTT. It encodes CSVERGRTDTQYF. The rearrangement joins TRBV29-1 to TRBJ2-3, with a tentative D call TRBD1 (5 bases). Germline V lookup: CDR1 SQVTM, CDR2 ANQGSEA. The germline V and J ends were trimmed by 2 bases and 3 bases, with 9 bases remaining between them. There are 13 residues in the CDR3.

The chain links TRBV11-3 to TRBJ2-7; either TRBD1 or TRBD2 may fit D (5 bases each). The CDR3 contains 14 residues. Trimming stripped 1 base from V and 5 bases from J, with 12 bases between. The germline gives CDR1 SGHNT, CDR2 YENEEA. The CDR3 DNA reads TGTGCCAGCAGCTTAGGAGGGACGGATGACGAGCAGTACTTC. It is translated as CASSLGGTDDEQYF.

The J gene is TRBJ2-6, the V gene TRBV7-9; no firm D call. The germline CDR1 and CDR2 sequences are SEHNR and FQNEAQ (reference sequence). There are 14 residues in the CDR3. V lost 3 bases and J lost 0, with 3 bases in between. CDR3 protein: CASSFGSGANVLTF. The DNA for the CDR3 is TGTGCCAGCAGCTTCGGCTCTGGGGCCAACGTCCTGACTTTC.